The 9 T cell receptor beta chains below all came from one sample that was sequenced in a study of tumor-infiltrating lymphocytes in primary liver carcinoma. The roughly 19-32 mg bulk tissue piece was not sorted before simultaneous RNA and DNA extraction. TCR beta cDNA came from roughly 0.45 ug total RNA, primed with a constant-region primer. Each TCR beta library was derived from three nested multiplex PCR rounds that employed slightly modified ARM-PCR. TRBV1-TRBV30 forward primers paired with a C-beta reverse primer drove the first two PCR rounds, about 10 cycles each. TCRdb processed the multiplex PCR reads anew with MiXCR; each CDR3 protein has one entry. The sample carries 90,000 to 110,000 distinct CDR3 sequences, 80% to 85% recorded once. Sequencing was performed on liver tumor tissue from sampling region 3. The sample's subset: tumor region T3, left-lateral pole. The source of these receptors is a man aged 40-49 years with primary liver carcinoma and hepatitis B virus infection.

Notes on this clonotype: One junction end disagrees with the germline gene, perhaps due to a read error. CDR3 protein: CASIPGGSNYDYTF. CDR3 nucleotide sequence: TGCGCCAGCATACCGGGGGGAAGCAACTATGACTACACCTTC. The V and J genes are TRBV5-1 and TRBJ1-2; the D gene is possibly TRBD1 (5 bases). The CDR3 extends over 14 amino acids. The V gene's germline CDR1 is SGHRS and CDR2 YFSETQ.

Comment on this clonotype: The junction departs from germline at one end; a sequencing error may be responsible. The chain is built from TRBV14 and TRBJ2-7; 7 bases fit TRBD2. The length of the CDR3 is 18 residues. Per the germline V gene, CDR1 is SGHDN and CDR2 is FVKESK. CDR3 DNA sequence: TGTGTCAGCAGCCATACGTCTAGACTAGCTGGAGCCTCCTACGAGCAGTACTTC. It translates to CVSSHTSRLAGASYEQYF.

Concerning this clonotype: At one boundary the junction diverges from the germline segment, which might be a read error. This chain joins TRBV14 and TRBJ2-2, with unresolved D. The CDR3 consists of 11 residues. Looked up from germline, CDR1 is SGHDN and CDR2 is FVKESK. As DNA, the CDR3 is TGTGCCAACAGCCAAGTGCGCGAGCTGTTTTTT. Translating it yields CANSQVRELFF.

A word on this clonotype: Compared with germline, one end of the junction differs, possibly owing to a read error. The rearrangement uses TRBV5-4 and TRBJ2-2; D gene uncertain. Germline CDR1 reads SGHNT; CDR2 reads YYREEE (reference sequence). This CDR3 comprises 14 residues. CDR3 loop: CVSSASRCAGELFF. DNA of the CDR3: TGTGTCAGCAGTGCATCTAGGTGCGCCGGGGAGCTGTTTTTT.

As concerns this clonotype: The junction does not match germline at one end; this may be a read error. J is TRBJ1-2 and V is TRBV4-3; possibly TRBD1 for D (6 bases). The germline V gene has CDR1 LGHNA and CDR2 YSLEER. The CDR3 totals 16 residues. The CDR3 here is CASSHAGAWRNCGYTF. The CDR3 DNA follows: TGCGCAAGCAGCCATGCAGGGGCATGGAGGAACTGTGGCTACACCTTC.

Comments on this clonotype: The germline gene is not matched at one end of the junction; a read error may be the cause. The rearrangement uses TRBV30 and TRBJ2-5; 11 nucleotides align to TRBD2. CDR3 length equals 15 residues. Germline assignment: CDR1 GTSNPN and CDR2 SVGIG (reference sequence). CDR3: CAWIRLAGTQETHYF. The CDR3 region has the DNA TGTGCCTGGATACGACTAGCGGGGACCCAAGAGACCCATTACTTC.

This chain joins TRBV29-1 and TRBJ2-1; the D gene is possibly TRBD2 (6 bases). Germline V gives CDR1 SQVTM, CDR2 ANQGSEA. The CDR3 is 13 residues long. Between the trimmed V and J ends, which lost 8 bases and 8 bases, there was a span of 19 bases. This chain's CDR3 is CSWTNGKLYEQFF. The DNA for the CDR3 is TGCAGCTGGACTAATGGGAAGCTCTATGAGCAGTTCTTC.

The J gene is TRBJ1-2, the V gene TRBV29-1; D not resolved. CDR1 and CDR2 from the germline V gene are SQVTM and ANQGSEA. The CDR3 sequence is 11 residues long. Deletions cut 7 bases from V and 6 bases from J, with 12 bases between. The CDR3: CSGQQIDGYTF. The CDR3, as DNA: TGCAGCGGTCAACAAATCGATGGCTACACCTTC.

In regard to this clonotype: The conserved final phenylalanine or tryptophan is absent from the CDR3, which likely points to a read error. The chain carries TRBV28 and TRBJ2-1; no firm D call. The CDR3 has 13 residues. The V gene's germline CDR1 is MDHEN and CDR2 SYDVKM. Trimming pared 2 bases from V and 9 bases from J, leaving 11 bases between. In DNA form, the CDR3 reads TGTGCCAGCAGTTTAGGGGTCCCCAGTGAGCAGTTCTTA. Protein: CASSLGVPSEQFL.